One and the same sample provided the 10 T cell receptor beta chains below, sequenced in a study of T-cell reconstitution after alpha-beta-depleted transplantation in children. TCRbeta library preparation incorporated unique molecular identifiers. TCRdb passed the PCR reads through MiXCR, listing each CDR3 protein once. Of nearly 550,000 distinct CDR3 sequences in the sample, around 20% are singletons; the top ten hold over 3%. Sequencing used PBMCs from the stem cell graft donor, obtained from the stem cell graft. The receptors shown here come from a human donor who donated a stem cell graft to a child with acute lymphoblastic leukemia.

J is TRBJ1-6 and V is TRBV4-1; D not certain. There are 15 residues in the CDR3. Between the trimmed V and J ends, which lost 0 bases and 7 bases, there was a span of 10 bases. Germline lookup yields CDR1 MGHRA and CDR2 YSYEKL. CDR3 amino acids: CASSQDGEGNSPLHF. For the CDR3, the DNA is TGCGCCAGCAGCCAAGATGGGGAAGGGAATTCACCCCTCCACTTT.

This clonotype was observed a handful of times. V gene TRBV27 combines with J gene TRBJ2-7; 7 positions match TRBD2. From germline, CDR1 is MNHEY and CDR2 SMNVEV (reference sequence). The CDR3 covers 15 residues. Trimming cost V 6 bases and J 0 bases; bases outside gene matches: 8. CDR3 in amino acids: CASRPKGGSSYEQYF. The CDR3 DNA reads TGTGCCAGCAGGCCTAAGGGCGGGAGCTCCTACGAGCAGTACTTC.

The CDR3: CASSWDWTSGSYNEQFF. The CDR3 DNA is TGTGCCAGCAGTTGGGACTGGACTAGCGGGAGCTACAATGAGCAGTTCTTC. V and J are TRBV27 and TRBJ2-1; 13 nucleotides match TRBD2. The CDR3 spans 17 residues. CDR1 MNHEY and CDR2 SMNVEV come from the germline V gene (reference sequence). J gave up 3 bases and V 4 bases, and 6 bases lay outside the gene matches.

This clonotype turned up a few times. V usage is TRBV5-1 and J usage is TRBJ2-7; weak D call: TRBD2 (6 bases). This CDR3 is 16 amino acids long. Trimming left V 0 bases short and J 2 bases short, with 15 bases between. CDR1 is SGHRS, CDR2 YFSETQ, per germline. The CDR3 is CASSLGPGLNAYEQYF. The CDR3 DNA is TGCGCCAGCAGCTTGGGGCCGGGACTTAATGCCTACGAGCAGTACTTC.

The genes are TRBV7-3 and TRBJ2-1; 9 positions match TRBD2. Germline CDR1 reads SGHTA; CDR2 reads FQGTGA. The CDR3 runs to 21 residues. With V trimmed by 1 base and J by 1 base, 17 bases remained unmatched. This chain's CDR3 is CASSLKPQAGGPRSSYNEQFF. DNA of the CDR3: TGTGCCAGCAGCTTAAAACCCCAAGCGGGAGGTCCCAGAAGTTCCTACAATGAGCAGTTCTTC.

The chain combines TRBV20-1 with TRBJ1-6; TRBD1 aligns across 7 bases. The CDR3 runs to 13 residues. The V gene end was trimmed by 6 bases and the J gene end by 10 bases; junction bases not matched to a gene: 9. CDR1 is DFQATT and CDR2 is SNEGSKA in the germline V gene (reference sequence). The CDR3 region has the DNA TGCAGTGCCCAAGACAGGGTTGTCTCACCCCTCCACTTT. Residues: CSAQDRVVSPLHF.

This clonotype was detected ten times or more. V and J are TRBV7-6 and TRBJ1-1; tentatively, D is TRBD1 (5 bases). CDR3 length: 15 residues. Germline loops: CDR1 SGHVS, CDR2 FNYEAQ. Trimming stripped 0 bases from V and 0 bases from J, with 8 bases between. CDR3 region: CASSLAGGLNTEAFF. CDR3 in DNA: TGTGCCAGCAGCTTAGCGGGGGGGTTGAACACTGAAGCTTTCTTT.

This clonotype turned up a few times. This chain joins TRBV4-1 and TRBJ2-7; a weak D match, TRBD2 (5 bases). The CDR3 has 16 residues. Trimming removed 6 bases at V and 0 bases at J, with 18 bases between. CDR1 and CDR2 from the germline V gene are MGHRA and YSYEKL. CDR3 sequence reads: CASSPSWTGSSYEQYF. CDR3 sequence (DNA): TGCGCCAGCAGTCCTAGCTGGACCGGCTCCTCCTACGAGCAGTACTTC.

V gene TRBV29-1 combines with J gene TRBJ1-1, with a possible D match to TRBD1 (5 bases). The CDR3 loop spans 12 amino acids. V was cut by 7 bases and J by 0 bases, with 9 bases left in between. Germline values: CDR1 SQVTM, CDR2 ANQGSEA. The CDR3 sequence: CSAGRLNTEAFF. CDR3 sequence (DNA): TGCAGCGCGGGACGGTTGAACACTGAAGCTTTCTTT.

This clonotype has more than one count but fewer than ten. The chain recombines TRBV2 with TRBJ2-6; the D is unclear. The ends were cut back, 4 bases at V and 0 bases at J, with 7 bases in the middle. This CDR3 is 15 amino acids long. CDR1 and CDR2 (germline): SNHLY, FYNNEI. CDR3 residues: CASSAWVSGANVLTF. CDR3 nucleotide sequence: TGTGCCAGCAGTGCGTGGGTCTCTGGGGCCAACGTCCTGACTTTC.